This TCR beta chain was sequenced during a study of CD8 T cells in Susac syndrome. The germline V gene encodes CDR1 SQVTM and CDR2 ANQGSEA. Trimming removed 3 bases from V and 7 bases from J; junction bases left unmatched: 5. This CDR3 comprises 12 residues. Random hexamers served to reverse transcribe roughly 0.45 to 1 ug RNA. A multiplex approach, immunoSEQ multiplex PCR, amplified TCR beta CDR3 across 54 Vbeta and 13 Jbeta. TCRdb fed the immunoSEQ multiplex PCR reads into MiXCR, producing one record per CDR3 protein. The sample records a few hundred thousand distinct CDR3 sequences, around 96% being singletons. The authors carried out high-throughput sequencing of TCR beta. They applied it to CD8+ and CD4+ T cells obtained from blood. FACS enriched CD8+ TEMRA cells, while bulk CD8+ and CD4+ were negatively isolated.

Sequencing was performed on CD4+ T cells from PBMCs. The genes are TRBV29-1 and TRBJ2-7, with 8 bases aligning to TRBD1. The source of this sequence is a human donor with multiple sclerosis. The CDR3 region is CSVDQGAREQYF. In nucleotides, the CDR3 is TGCAGCGTTGACCAGGGGGCGCGGGAGCAGTACTTC.